This T cell receptor (beta chain) was documented in a study of shared clonotypes between healthy human individuals (dated by TCRdb to about 2020). Background on the whole study: A couple of women and three men aged 18 to 49 years were included in the cohort. Per donor, three plates each were used for CD4 naive and CD4 memory, two for CD8 naive, and one for CD8 memory. To estimate repertoire size and how much clonotypes are shared between individuals, the study performed deep sequencing of blood TCR repertoires from 4 to 6 healthy adults. To increase sequencing depth and limit assay-specific biases, TCR repertoire library preparation and sequencing were carried out by different laboratories using diverse techniques. Per donor, leukapheresis produced somewhere between about 0.94 and 9.5 billion PBMCs.

Using the deep immunoSEQ assay, multiplex PCR amplified TCR CDR3 regions from genomic DNA. Genomic DNA extracted from each cell subset was distributed evenly over all wells of several immunoSEQ 96-well plates, and each plate served as one replicate. For sorted subsets, approximately 210 ng of genomic DNA, equivalent to some 30,000 T cell genomes, went into each replicate PCR. The purified libraries were quantified using a Qubit 3.0 fluorometer, sized with a Bioanalyzer 2100, and then quantified again using the KAPA Library Quantification kit. Every immunoSEQ 96-well plate was sequenced on a separate single-read 150-cycle Illumina NextSeq 550 flow cell. As for the authors' bioinformatics: The immunoSEQ output contained only junctional sequences without quality scores, so filtering could not match that applied to full-length reads. Sequences were annotated with PyIR, a Python wrapper for IgBLAST v1.9, using IMGT germline references to assign V/J genes and CDR3. Reads were removed for weak V/J assignments (E-value above 1e-6), missing CDR3, stop codons, out-of-frame junctions, or ambiguous translated residues. V3J clonotypes were defined by identical inferred V gene, J gene, and CDR3 amino acid sequence. To compute the percentage overlap between repertoires, the number of shared unique clonotypes was divided by the size of the smaller repertoire. Three approaches were used to assess repertoire richness: RTK rarefaction, the Chao1 estimator, and Recon v2.1 estimates of unobserved clonotypes. Generation probabilities were computed with OLGA for all TCRbeta clonotypes obtained by the gDNA method from several donors. TCRdb took this table from immuneACCESS and kept in-frame rearrangements with V and J called. Such tables lack part of the clones; where checked against another copy, unresolved V genes explain under half of the gap, and the rest is unexplained. V and J calls and clone size are copied from that table; D and trimming were computed from the DNA. The sample table records around 550,000 clones; 90% to 97% of these occur just once. Of the sample, 0.05% to 0.07% is held by the ten largest clones.

Study-wide findings and limitations: Because the study included only a small number of donors, the genetic and exposure-history diversity represented was limited. Higher generation probabilities were observed for clonotypes shared by all four sorted-subset donors than for non-shared clonotypes. Incomplete sequencing was indicated by rarefaction of sorted-subset datasets, despite the large sequencing depth. Across four donors, 5% to 6% of naive CD4, roughly 3.3% of naive CD8, around 2.1% of memory CD4, and under 0.45% of memory CD8 clonotypes were shared. Sampling was limited to blood, and TCR repertoires in tissue likely differ from TCR repertoires in blood. Naive subsets generally had larger estimated clonotype richness than memory subsets. Pairwise subsampling indicated that sequencing depth was expected to affect the degree of clonotype sharing among donors.

Healthy HIV-negative adults with no recently reported acute infections or vaccinations were included as donors. Every donor was a Caucasian adult living in Nashville, Tennessee, USA. CD4+ T cells were enriched through magnetic negative selection, after which naive cells were positively selected on CD45RA and the remaining negative fraction served as the memory subset. Blood was collected by leukapheresis, and PBMCs were isolated by Ficoll-Histopaque density gradient centrifugation and then cryopreserved in liquid nitrogen vapor phase. Analytical flow cytometry was used to check the purity and quantity of each magnetically sorted T cell population. Each sorted fraction had its genomic DNA isolated and then quantified by UV absorbance on a Nanodrop 2000c. Notes on this clone: The antigen it recognizes is unknown. Base-call qualities are not available, and no considerably larger clone is one nucleotide away.

Specimen: naive CD4+ T cells sorted from blood. The cell subset or site label on this specimen signifies: CD45RA+ positively selected. The receptor was isolated from a woman aged 25 to 39 in good health.

The DNA sequence is given as TGTGCCAGTAGTATATATACGGGCTCTGGAAACACCATATATTTT. This gives the protein CASSIYTGSGNTIYF. The V and J genes are TRBV19 and TRBJ1-3; the D segment cannot be called with confidence. V gives up 2 bases and J gives up 0 bases, and the segment between their germline ends measures 8 bases. The CDR3 starts with the cysteine, ends with the phenylalanine, and has 15 residues. The kept DNA is CDR3 alone, 45 bases in frame from the first base. The germline V gene (reference sequence) sets CDR1 to LNHDA and CDR2 to SQIVND.